These 21 T cell receptor beta chains came from one sample sequenced in a study of CXCR3-negative and CXCR3-positive naive CD8 T cells. General observations from the study: The study found more hydrophobic TRB CDR3s in CXCR3-positive naive cells than in CXCR3-negative naive cells.

These receptors have no identified antigens. With UMI labels, 5' RACE was used to prepare the TRB cDNA libraries. TCRdb re-called the 5' RACE reads and gives one entry per CDR3 protein, without DNA. This repertoire includes over 150,000 distinct CDR3 sequences. The sequenced material came from naive CXCR3+ CD8+ T cells from blood. As for subset: CD45RO-CCR7+CD27+CD95- naive CD8+ T cells expressing CXCR3 (TNR3+). These TCRs come from a human donor in good health. Some clones in this sample may be carry-over from other donors' samples.

V and J are TRBV4-1 and TRBJ1-2; no DNA is available, so the TRBD1 call from TCRdb remains unchecked. Germline CDR1 MGHRA, CDR2 YSYEKL. This CDR3 spans 16 amino acids. This CDR3 is CASSQEPTGAGYGYTF.

The genes are TRBV2 and TRBJ1-1; there is no DNA to check the TCRdb D call of TRBD1. This CDR3 has 12 residues. In germline, CDR1 is SNHLY, CDR2 FYNNEI. The CDR3 sequence: CAGNFGGTEAFF.

The V gene is TRBV6-1, the J gene TRBJ2-3. CDR1 is MNHNS, CDR2 SASEGT, per germline. This CDR3 region has 15 residues. CDR3 residues: CASSDHLDSADTQYF.

The chain links TRBV15 to TRBJ2-1; TCRdb's assignment of TRBD2 cannot be checked, as there is no DNA. From germline, CDR1 is LNHNV and CDR2 YYDKDF (reference sequence). This CDR3 region has 15 residues. The CDR3 loop is CATSRDNLPRNEQFF.

This chain connects TRBV28 to TRBJ2-1; no DNA is available, so the TRBD1 call from TCRdb remains unchecked. Germline CDR1 is MDHEN and CDR2 is SYDVKM. CDR3 length equals 15 residues. CDR3 sequence: CASSFGTGIYNEQFF.

The chain combines TRBV11-2 with TRBJ2-1; lacking DNA, the TRBD1 call made by TCRdb goes unchecked. Per germline, CDR1 SGHAT and CDR2 FQNNGV. CDR3 length: 14 amino acids. The CDR3 reads CASSLAGTGNEQFF. Supplemented by reference TRBV11-2 and TRBJ2-1, the full variable domain reads EAGVAQSPRYKIIEKRQSVAFWCNPISGHATLYWYQQILGQGPKLLIQFQNNGVVDDSQLPKDRFSAERLKGVDSTLKIQPAKLEDSAVYLCASSLAGTGNEQFFGPGTRLTVL.

The chain recombines TRBV4-1 with TRBJ1-1; TCRdb gives TRBD1 as the D gene, but with no DNA this cannot be confirmed. This CDR3 comprises 17 residues. The germline V gene encodes CDR1 MGHRA and CDR2 YSYEKL. Here the CDR3 reads CASSQDPPDGRWTEAFF.

This chain connects TRBV5-1 to TRBJ2-1. Per the germline V gene, CDR1 is SGHRS and CDR2 is YFSETQ. This CDR3 has 11 residues. The CDR3 loop reads CASSPHNEQFF.

V is TRBV28 and J is TRBJ1-1; TCRdb names TRBD1, which stays unverified in the absence of DNA. The CDR3 sequence is 15 residues long. Germline CDR1 reads MDHEN; CDR2 reads SYDVKM. The CDR3 protein is CASSPTARVNTEAFF.

The CDR3 sequence: CASMGFYEQYF. The chain has TRBV19 and TRBJ2-7. Germline loops: CDR1 LNHDA, CDR2 SQIVND (reference sequence). The CDR3 length is 11 residues.

The rearrangement links TRBV28 to TRBJ2-5. Germline V gives CDR1 MDHEN, CDR2 SYDVKM. The length of the CDR3 is 18 residues. The CDR3 protein is CASSKVLEPWSTQETQYF.

V and J are TRBV29-1 and TRBJ2-1; the D call from TCRdb, TRBD2, cannot be confirmed without DNA. The CDR3 totals 19 residues. Germline V gene data show CDR1 as SQVTM and CDR2 as ANQGSEA. The CDR3 loop is CSVEGGVWGAGGAYNEQFF.

The chain carries TRBV20-1 and TRBJ1-5. CDR1 and CDR2 from the germline V gene are DFQATT and SNEGSKA (reference sequence). The CDR3 totals 15 residues. The CDR3 loop is CSASERDYSNQPQHF.

V gene TRBV6-5 combines with J gene TRBJ2-7; checking the TCRdb D call of TRBD2 is not possible without DNA. This CDR3 comprises 15 residues. CDR1 and CDR2 (germline): MNHEY, SVGAGI. The CDR3 here is CASSLGGALPNEQYF.

J is TRBJ2-7 and V is TRBV3-1; TCRdb outputs TRBD2, but without DNA this stays unchecked. The germline V gene has CDR1 LGHDT and CDR2 YNNKEL (reference sequence). The CDR3 contains 14 residues. The CDR3 is CASSQAAGTYEQYF.

The J gene is TRBJ2-1, the V gene TRBV29-1; TCRdb outputs TRBD1, but without DNA this stays unchecked. Germline CDR1 reads SQVTM; CDR2 reads ANQGSEA. CDR3 length: 14 amino acids. The chain's CDR3 is CSVTPGTRYNEQFF.

The J gene is TRBJ2-2, the V gene TRBV6-5. This CDR3 has 14 residues. In germline, CDR1 is MNHEY, CDR2 SVGAGI. This CDR3 is CASRFIPNTGELFF.

V is TRBV5-6 and J is TRBJ2-4; TCRdb outputs TRBD1, but without DNA this stays unchecked. Germline CDR1 is SGHDT and CDR2 is YYEEEE. There are 17 residues in the CDR3. The CDR3 spells CASSFGTPNRKKNIQYF.

The J gene is TRBJ1-1, the V gene TRBV7-9. The length of the CDR3 is 17 residues. CDR1 SEHNR and CDR2 FQNEAQ come from the germline V gene (reference sequence). The CDR3 spells CASSPQGPGPTRTEAFF.

V gene TRBV29-1 combines with J gene TRBJ1-1; TCRdb reports TRBD1, a call that lacks DNA to check it against. The CDR3 covers 13 residues. Per the germline V gene, CDR1 is SQVTM and CDR2 is ANQGSEA. The CDR3 reads CSVTQGANTEAFF.

The chain links TRBV7-9 to TRBJ2-3; TCRdb's D call, TRBD2, is unchecked because there is no DNA. The CDR3 contains 16 residues. The germline V gene has CDR1 SEHNR and CDR2 FQNEAQ (reference sequence). The CDR3 reads CASSFPTSGATDTQYF.